Below, 16 T cell receptor beta chains from the same sample are listed, as sequenced in a study of T cell repertoires in cytomegalovirus infection. Their specific antigens are unknown. TCRdb passed the reads through MiXCR, listing each CDR3 protein once. The data hold 450,000 to 550,000 distinct CDR3 sequences, with more than 40% observed a single time. The sequenced sample was cultured PBMCs, obtained from culture after CMV antigen stimulation. These receptors all stem from a human donor in good health (CMV status not recorded). Some clones in this sample may be carry-over from other donors' samples.

In this sample, this clonotype turned up a few times. This rearrangement joins TRBV28 to TRBJ1-3, with D perhaps matching TRBD1 (6 bases). Looked up from germline, CDR1 is MDHEN and CDR2 is SYDVKM. Trimming left V 5 bases short and J 5 bases short, with 10 bases between. The CDR3 runs 13 residues. The CDR3 DNA sequence: TGTGCCAGCAGTCGGGACACCCGAAACACCATATATTTT. As protein: CASSRDTRNTIYF. Variable domain in full (rest from reference TRBV28 and TRBJ1-3): DVKVTQSSRYLVKRTGEKVFLECVQDMDHENMFWYRQDPGLGLRLIYFSYDVKMKEKGDIPEGYSVSREKKERFSLILESASTNQTSMYLCASSRDTRNTIYFGEGSWLTVV.

This clonotype has a handful of counts. For the CDR3, the DNA is TGTGCCAGCAGATTCGGGGACAGGGCTGGAAACACCATATATTTT. Protein: CASRFGDRAGNTIYF. The chain employs TRBV12-3 or TRBV12-4 and TRBJ1-3; TRBD1 agrees at 9 bases. The length of the CDR3 is 15 residues. V lost 6 bases to trimming and J lost 2 bases; unmatched junction nucleotides: 5.

This clonotype has just a few counts. The chain employs TRBV7-6 and TRBJ2-7; D ambiguous. Trimming pared 2 bases from V and 4 bases from J, leaving 6 bases between. The germline CDR1 and CDR2 sequences are SGHVS and FNYEAQ. The CDR3 covers 12 residues. The CDR3 DNA follows: TGTGCCAGCAGCTTAAACAGATACGAGCAGTACTTC. It translates to CASSLNRYEQYF.

Only a few counts were recorded for this clonotype. This sequence joins TRBV11-2 and TRBJ2-7; D tentatively fits TRBD1 or TRBD2 (5 bases each). This CDR3 is 16 amino acids long. The V gene lost 4 bases and the J gene lost 2 bases, with 18 bases spanning the gap. The germline CDR1 and CDR2 sequences are SGHAT and FQNNGV. This CDR3 reads CASSSIRRTSTYEQYF. The CDR3 nucleotides read TGTGCCAGCAGCTCAATTAGGAGGACAAGTACCTACGAGCAGTACTTC.

This chain connects TRBV7-9 to TRBJ2-1; 11 bases align to TRBD2. The CDR3 runs to 21 residues. Germline CDR1 is SEHNR and CDR2 is FQNEAQ (reference sequence). The ends lost 4 bases at V and 6 bases at J; junction bases unmatched: 23. The CDR3 sequence is CASSSQGRGTSGLGGLNEQFF. As DNA, the CDR3 is TGTGCCAGCAGCTCACAAGGGAGGGGGACTAGCGGACTGGGGGGCCTCAATGAGCAGTTCTTC.

This clonotype showed up just a few times. The chain links TRBV5-6 to TRBJ2-7; 10 positions match TRBD1. The CDR3 has 16 residues. After removal of 4 bases from V and 6 bases from J, the junction contained 13 bases not matched to a gene. CDR1 and CDR2 (germline): SGHDT, YYEEEE. Here the CDR3 DNA reads TGTGCCAGCAGCGAGGACAGGGGGTCCCTACTCAGCGAGCAGTACTTC. This codes for CASSEDRGSLLSEQYF.

The chain couples TRBV6-5 to TRBJ1-1, with TRBD1 as a possible D gene (6 bases). The CDR3 has 14 residues. V was clipped by 4 bases and J by 4 bases, with 13 bases between them. Germline CDR1 reads MNHEY; CDR2 reads SVGAGI. The CDR3 region has the DNA TGTGCCAGCAGTTTGAGCAGGGGCCGCACTGAAGCTTTCTTT. Amino acid sequence: CASSLSRGRTEAFF.

The chain employs TRBV7-6 and TRBJ2-5; D gene unclear. CDR3 length: 15 amino acids. V was cut by 4 bases and J by 5 bases, with 17 bases left in between. Germline V gene lookup returns CDR1 SGHVS and CDR2 FNYEAQ. DNA of the CDR3: TGTGCCAGCAGCTATGCCGCTGGGGAAGGGGAGACCCAGTACTTC. Translating gives CASSYAAGEGETQYF.

A few counts support this clonotype. The chain recombines TRBV19 with TRBJ1-5; D might be TRBD1 (5 bases). The CDR3 sequence is 14 residues long. CDR1 is LNHDA, CDR2 SQIVND, per germline (reference sequence). Trimming took off 3 bases at V and 5 bases at J, with 11 bases between the two ends. The CDR3 region is CASSMVRGDQPQHF. The CDR3 DNA is TGTGCCAGTAGTATGGTGAGGGGAGATCAGCCCCAGCATTTT.

This clonotype has just a few counts. This chain uses TRBV24-1 with TRBJ2-3; 7 bases line up with TRBD2. V shed 8 bases, J shed 1 base, and the junction held 5 bases outside the gene matches. The germline gives CDR1 KGHDR, CDR2 SFDVKD. This CDR3 is built from 14 residues. CDR3 bases: TGTGCCACCACCTCGCGGGGGTGCACAGATACGCAGTATTTT. Translated: CATTSRGCTDTQYF.

This clonotype was seen a few times. CDR3 amino acids: CASARTPNTGELFF. CDR3 DNA: TGTGCCAGCGCCCGGACCCCGAACACCGGGGAGCTGTTTTTT. The rearrangement links TRBV6-1 to TRBJ2-2, with D uncertain. From germline, CDR1 is MNHNS and CDR2 SASEGT. The V gene lost 8 bases and the J gene lost 0 bases, with 10 bases spanning the gap. The CDR3 has 14 amino acids.

The chain carries TRBV11-2 and TRBJ1-1; TRBD1 is a possible D gene (6 bases). CDR1 is SGHAT, CDR2 FQNNGV, per germline. The CDR3 is 15 amino acids. V shed 5 bases and J shed 0 bases, with 13 bases lying between them. As DNA, the CDR3 is TGTGCCAGCAGCCCATTGTCAGGGGTGAACACTGAAGCTTTCTTT. This translates into CASSPLSGVNTEAFF.

The gene calls are TRBV7-2 and TRBJ1-5; 8 bases line up with TRBD1. V dropped 5 bases and J dropped 4; count of bases not matched to a gene: 13. In germline, CDR1 is SGHTA, CDR2 FQGNSA. This CDR3 spans 17 amino acids. DNA for the CDR3: TGTGCCAGCAGCGGCGCTTCCGGGACAGGCCAGAATCAGCCCCAGCATTTT. Its protein product is CASSGASGTGQNQPQHF.

This clonotype has more than one count but fewer than ten. V usage is TRBV6-1 and J usage is TRBJ1-2; D is unresolved. V lost 4 bases to trimming and J lost 2 bases, with 14 bases between them. The V gene's germline CDR1 is MNHNS and CDR2 SASEGT. This CDR3 has 15 residues. For the CDR3, the DNA is TGTGCCAGCAGTGGGACCCGGACGGCGAACTATGGCTACACCTTC. Encoded protein: CASSGTRTANYGYTF.

This clonotype came up once. In this CDR3 the conserved last residue, phenylalanine or tryptophan, is missing, so a read error is likely. The chain links TRBV19 to TRBJ2-1, with 14 nucleotides matching TRBD2. V gave up 6 bases and J gave up 8 bases; unmatched junction bases: 6. The germline V gene has CDR1 LNHDA and CDR2 SQIVND (reference sequence). This CDR3 has 15 residues. The CDR3 bases are TGTGCCAGTAGCGTCGGGACTAGCGGGGGTTATGAGCAGTTCGTC. It codes for CASSVGTSGGYEQFV.

The chain links TRBV28 to TRBJ2-7, with D possibly being TRBD1 (6 bases). The V end was cut by 6 bases, the J end by 0 bases, with 12 bases between. CDR3 size: 14 residues. CDR1 is MDHEN, CDR2 SYDVKM, per germline. The CDR3 sequence is CASSGRTDSYEQYF. The DNA of the CDR3 is TGTGCCAGCAGCGGGCGGACAGACTCCTACGAGCAGTACTTC.